The next 21 T cell receptor beta chains were all read from a single sample in a study of blood T cells in healthy people across ages. PCR was performed a second time for about 7 to 12 cycles using a sample-barcoded 5' primer and a J-beta primer mix. TCRdb analysed the 5' RACE reads with MiXCR anew, one entry per CDR3 protein. The sample contains about 1.4 million distinct CDR3 sequences, approximately 60% of which appear only once. The sample comprised blood. Receptors were obtained from a man aged 18-30 years in good health.

This clonotype was seen just once. J is TRBJ2-1 and V is TRBV6-6, with D unclear. This CDR3 spans 14 amino acids. Trimming shortened V by 0 bases and J by 6 bases, and 9 bases separated the two germline ends. CDR1 and CDR2 from the germline V gene are MNHNY and SVGAGI (reference sequence). The CDR3 DNA reads as TGTGCCAGCAGTTACTCTCAAACGACCAATGAGCAGTTCTTC. This encodes CASSYSQTTNEQFF.

The CDR3 DNA sequence: TGCAGTGCTCTATCGACAGGGCAGGGTGAGCAGTTCTTC. The encoded protein is CSALSTGQGEQFF. The chain carries TRBV20-1 and TRBJ2-1; TRBD1 matches 7 bases. The germline gives CDR1 DFQATT, CDR2 SNEGSKA (reference sequence). The J segment lost 9 bases and the V segment lost 5 bases, leaving 10 bases of the junction unmatched. CDR3 length: 13 amino acids.

This clonotype has more than one count but fewer than ten. This chain connects TRBV20-1 to TRBJ2-7; D ambiguous. Trimming took off 8 bases at V and 1 base at J, with 12 bases between the two ends. The CDR3 runs to 12 residues. CDR1 is DFQATT, CDR2 SNEGSKA, per germline (reference sequence). The CDR3 DNA reads TGCAGTTCCTCGGACGGATCCTACGAGCAGTACTTC. This codes for CSSSDGSYEQYF.

CDR3 in DNA: TGCGCCAGCAGCTTGACTTTGGGACAGGGTCCTGGTTCACCCCTCCACTTT. Its protein is CASSLTLGQGPGSPLHF. The J gene is TRBJ1-6, the V gene TRBV5-1; 9 bases line up with TRBD1. V lost 1 base to trimming and J lost 9 bases; unmatched junction nucleotides: 11. Germline CDR1 and CDR2: SGHRS and YFSETQ. This CDR3 has 17 amino acids.

This sequence joins TRBV5-1 and TRBJ2-1; weak D call: TRBD2 (6 bases). The V gene's germline CDR1 is SGHRS and CDR2 YFSETQ. Trimming cost V 3 bases and J 7 bases, with 11 bases left between them. CDR3 length: 13 residues. CDR3: CASSSGLSNEQFF. The CDR3 DNA reads as TGCGCCAGCAGCTCGGGACTTTCTAATGAGCAGTTCTTC.

This clonotype was seen at least ten times. The chain is built from TRBV4-3 and TRBJ2-3, with TRBD2 matching 8 bases. This CDR3 is 16 amino acids long. Trimming at V came to 4 bases and at J to 3 bases, leaving 9 bases not matched to a gene. Germline assignment: CDR1 LGHNA and CDR2 YSLEER. In nucleotides, the CDR3 is TGCGCCAGCAGCCCCCGGGGCAGCGGGGGAACAGATACGCAGTATTTT. Amino acid sequence: CASSPRGSGGTDTQYF.

This clonotype was seen only a few times. The chain is built from TRBV14 and TRBJ1-2, with D hard to call. Trimming removed 4 bases from V and 3 bases from J, with 18 bases in between. Germline CDR1 reads SGHDN; CDR2 reads FVKESK. The CDR3 sequence is 16 residues long. The CDR3 spells CASSPLLGSEDYGYTF. DNA for the CDR3: TGTGCCAGCAGCCCCCTCTTGGGTTCAGAGGACTATGGCTACACCTTC.

This clonotype appeared a few times. The chain combines TRBV29-1 with TRBJ2-7; perhaps TRBD1 as D (5 bases). The CDR3 is made up of 14 amino acids. The germline V gene encodes CDR1 SQVTM and CDR2 ANQGSEA. V was shortened by 6 bases and J by 4 bases, with 19 bases between the two germline ends. The DNA of the CDR3 is TGCAGCGTATTATCCTGGGGCCCACGATACGAGCAGTACTTC. Protein: CSVLSWGPRYEQYF.

This clonotype was seen repeatedly, ten times or more. This chain joins TRBV12-3 or TRBV12-4 and TRBJ2-5; D is ambiguous. V shed 2 bases and J shed 1 base, with 5 bases lying between them. The CDR3 is 13 residues long. CDR3 coding DNA: TGTGCCAGCAGTTTATCGTCCCAAGAGACCCAGTACTTC. The encoded protein is CASSLSSQETQYF.

The chain uses TRBV11-2 and TRBJ1-2; D not resolved. This CDR3 is built from 16 residues. Trimming cost V 2 bases and J 5 bases, with 18 bases left between them. Germline V gene lookup returns CDR1 SGHAT and CDR2 FQNNGV. CDR3 loop: CASSLSRGPTGYGYTF. The CDR3 nucleotides read TGTGCCAGCAGCTTATCCCGAGGGCCTACGGGGTATGGCTACACCTTC.

This sequence joins TRBV7-8 and TRBJ1-2; D remains ambiguous. Trimming stripped 5 bases from V and 4 bases from J, with 14 bases between. In germline, CDR1 is SGHVS, CDR2 FQNEAQ. There are 14 residues in the CDR3. CDR3 nucleotide sequence: TGTGCCAGCAGCAGGAGGGTGTTGAGCTATGGCTACACCTTC. Translation: CASSRRVLSYGYTF.

The chain recombines TRBV14 with TRBJ2-4, with 7 nucleotides matching TRBD2. The tail of the sequence fits TRBJ2-7 better, so the J call may be wrong. CDR1 is SGHDN and CDR2 is FVKESK in the germline V gene. This CDR3 spans 13 amino acids. The chain's CDR3 is CASSSGDWHEQYF. CDR3 in DNA: TGTGCCAGCAGCAGCGGGGATTGGCACGAGCAGTACTTC.

The chain links TRBV4-1 to TRBJ2-2; 8 bases are shared with TRBD2. Germline V gives CDR1 MGHRA, CDR2 YSYEKL. The V gene end was trimmed by 4 bases and the J gene end by 1 base; junction bases not matched to a gene: 11. The CDR3 runs 18 residues. The CDR3 sequence is CASSLPGGGNVNTGELFF. The CDR3 nucleotides read TGCGCCAGCAGCCTCCCGGGAGGGGGGAACGTGAACACCGGGGAGCTGTTTTTT.

The chain uses TRBV20-1 and TRBJ2-2; D not certain. The CDR3 runs 14 residues. In germline, CDR1 is DFQATT, CDR2 SNEGSKA (reference sequence). With 7 bases removed from V and 0 bases from J, the gap between germline ends came to 12 bases. The CDR3 bases are TGCAGTGTTTTAAGGGCCTCGAACACCGGGGAGCTGTTTTTT. Protein: CSVLRASNTGELFF.

This chain joins TRBV10-3 and TRBJ2-1, with D possibly being TRBD1 or TRBD2 (7 bases each). CDR1 is ENHRY and CDR2 is SYGVKD in the germline V gene. V lost 10 bases, J lost 9 bases, and 19 bases lay in between. The CDR3 spans 13 residues. The CDR3 DNA reads TGTGCCACCAATCAGGGGGGGATCGCTGAGCAGTTCTTC. This codes for CATNQGGIAEQFF.

The J gene is TRBJ2-1, the V gene TRBV20-1; 10 bases align to TRBD2. This CDR3 has 14 residues. The germline gives CDR1 DFQATT, CDR2 SNEGSKA (reference sequence). V dropped 5 bases and J dropped 3; count of bases not matched to a gene: 4. The chain's CDR3 is CSAGRLAGYNEQFF. In DNA, the CDR3 is TGCAGTGCTGGTCGACTAGCGGGCTACAATGAGCAGTTCTTC.

The rearrangement joins TRBV28 to TRBJ1-2, with 7 positions matching TRBD1. V dropped 10 bases and J dropped 7; count of bases not matched to a gene: 12. Germline V gives CDR1 MDHEN, CDR2 SYDVKM. The CDR3 extends over 13 amino acids. CDR3 sequence (DNA): TGTGCCACCCAGGGGGGGTCCCTAAGTGGCTACACCTTC. This codes for CATQGGSLSGYTF.

This clonotype was seen a handful of times. V is TRBV7-9 and J is TRBJ2-7, with D hard to call. CDR3 length equals 12 residues. Germline values: CDR1 SEHNR, CDR2 FQNEAQ (reference sequence). Trimming took off 2 bases at V and 5 bases at J, with 7 bases between the two ends. In DNA form, the CDR3 reads TGTGCCAGCAGCTTACAGTCCCACGAGCAGTACTTC. Its translation is CASSLQSHEQYF.

V gene TRBV29-1 combines with J gene TRBJ1-2; D call uncertain. Germline lookup yields CDR1 SQVTM and CDR2 ANQGSEA. V was shortened by 4 bases and J by 8 bases, with 14 bases between the two germline ends. CDR3 length: 12 amino acids. CDR3 residues: CSVVAAAGGYTF. CDR3 nucleotides: TGCAGCGTTGTGGCGGCAGCGGGAGGCTACACCTTC.

The chain uses TRBV5-1 and TRBJ2-7, with 12 bases aligning to TRBD2. The CDR3 has 16 residues. Trimming at V came to 0 bases and at J to 2 bases, leaving 3 bases not matched to a gene. Germline V gives CDR1 SGHRS, CDR2 YFSETQ. CDR3 bases: TGCGCCAGCAGCTTGGAACTAGCGGGGGGTACCTACGAGCAGTACTTC. Amino acid sequence: CASSLELAGGTYEQYF.

V gene TRBV7-2 combines with J gene TRBJ1-1; D is undetermined. Germline CDR1 reads SGHTA; CDR2 reads FQGNSA. The germline V and J ends were trimmed by 7 bases and 1 base, with 13 bases remaining between them. The CDR3 sequence is 14 residues long. The CDR3 reads CASTRAAANTEAFF. The CDR3 nucleotides read TGTGCCAGCACCCGCGCGGCAGCGAACACTGAAGCTTTCTTT.